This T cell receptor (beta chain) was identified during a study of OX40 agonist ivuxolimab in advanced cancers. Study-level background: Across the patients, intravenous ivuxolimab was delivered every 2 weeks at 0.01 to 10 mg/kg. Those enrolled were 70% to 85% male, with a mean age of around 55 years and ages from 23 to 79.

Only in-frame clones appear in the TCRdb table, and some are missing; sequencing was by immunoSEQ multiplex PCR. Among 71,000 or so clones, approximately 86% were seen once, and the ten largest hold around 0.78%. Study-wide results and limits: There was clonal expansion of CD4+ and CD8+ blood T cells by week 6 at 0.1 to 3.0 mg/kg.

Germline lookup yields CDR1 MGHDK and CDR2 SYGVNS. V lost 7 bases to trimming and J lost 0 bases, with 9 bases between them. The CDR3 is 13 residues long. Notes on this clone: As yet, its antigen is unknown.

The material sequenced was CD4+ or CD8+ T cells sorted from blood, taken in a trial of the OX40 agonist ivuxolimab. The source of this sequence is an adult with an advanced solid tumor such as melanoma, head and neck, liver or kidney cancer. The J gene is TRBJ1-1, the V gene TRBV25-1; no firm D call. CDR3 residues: CASTATLNTEAFF. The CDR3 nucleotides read TGTGCCAGCACAGCTACACTGAACACTGAAGCTTTCTTT.